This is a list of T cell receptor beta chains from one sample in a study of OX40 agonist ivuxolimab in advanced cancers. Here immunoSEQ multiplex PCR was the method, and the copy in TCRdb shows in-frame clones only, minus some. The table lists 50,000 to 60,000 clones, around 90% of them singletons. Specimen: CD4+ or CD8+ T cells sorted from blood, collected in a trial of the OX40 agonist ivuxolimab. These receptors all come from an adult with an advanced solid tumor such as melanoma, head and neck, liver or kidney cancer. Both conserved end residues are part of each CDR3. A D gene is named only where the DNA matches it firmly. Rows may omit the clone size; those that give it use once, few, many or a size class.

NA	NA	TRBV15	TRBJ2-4	TGTGCCACCAGCAGAGCCAATAAAAACATTCAGTACTTC	CATSRANKNIQYF
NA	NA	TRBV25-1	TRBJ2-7	TGTGCCAGCAGTGAATATAAGGGGGGACGGTCCTACGAGCAGTACTTC	CASSEYKGGRSYEQYF
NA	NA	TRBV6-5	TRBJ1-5	TGTGCCAGCAGACCCCCGGGAGGGGGCAATCAGCCCCAGCATTTT	CASRPPGGGNQPQHF
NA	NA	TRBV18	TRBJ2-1	TGTGCCAGCTCACCACCCACGGGCTCCTACAATGAGCAGTTCTTC	CASSPPTGSYNEQFF
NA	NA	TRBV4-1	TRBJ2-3	TGCGCCAGCAGCCAGATCGGGGGCACAGATACGCAGTATTTT	CASSQIGGTDTQYF
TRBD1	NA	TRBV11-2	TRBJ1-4	TGTGCCAGCAGCCAGGACAGGACTAATGAAAAACTGTTTTTT	CASSQDRTNEKLFF
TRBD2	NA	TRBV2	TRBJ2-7	TGTGCCAGCGGGACTAGCGGGCTGACCTACGAGCAGTACTTC	CASGTSGLTYEQYF
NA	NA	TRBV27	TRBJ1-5	TGTGCCAGCAGAGTGGGGGAATATAGCAATCAGCCCCAGCATTTT	CASRVGEYSNQPQHF
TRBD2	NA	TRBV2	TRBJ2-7	TGTGCCAGCATCCGCGGGAGAGGGTACGAGCAGTACTTC	CASIRGRGYEQYF
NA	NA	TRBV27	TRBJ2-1	TGTGCCAGCGGGGGACCCTACAATGAGCAGTTCTTC	CASGGPYNEQFF
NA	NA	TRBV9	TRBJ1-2	TGTGCCAGCAGCCCCAGGAGGGACCCCGAGGGGGGCTACACCTTC	CASSPRRDPEGGYTF
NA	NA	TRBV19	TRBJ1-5	TGTGCCAGTAGCTGGGGAGGAGGGCGCAATCAGCCCCAGCATTTT	CASSWGGGRNQPQHF
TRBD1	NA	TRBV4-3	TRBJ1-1	TGCGCCAGCAGCCAGGGAGCAGGGGGCGGAACTGAAGCTTTCTTT	CASSQGAGGGTEAFF
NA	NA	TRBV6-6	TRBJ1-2	TGTGCCAGCGGAGGACTGTTCTATGGCTACACCTTC	CASGGLFYGYTF
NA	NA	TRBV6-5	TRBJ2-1	TGTGCCAGCAGCCCTCGGACACCTCGGCTCGATGAGCAGTTCTTC	CASSPRTPRLDEQFF
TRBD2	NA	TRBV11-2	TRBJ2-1	TGTGCCAGCAGCCCGCGGGAGCCCCGCTCCTACAATGAGCAGTTCTTC	CASSPREPRSYNEQFF
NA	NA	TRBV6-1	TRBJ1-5	TGTGCCAGCAGTGAAGCGGTAGGTCAGCCCCAGCATTTT	CASSEAVGQPQHF
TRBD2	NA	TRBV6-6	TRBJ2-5	TGTGCCTCGACTAGCGGGAGTGGGAGGGAGACCCAGTACTTC	CASTSGSGRETQYF
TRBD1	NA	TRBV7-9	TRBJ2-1	TGTGCCGGCAGCTTCACGGACAGGGCCATTTTTCGGAATGAGCAGTTCTTC	CAGSFTDRAIFRNEQFF
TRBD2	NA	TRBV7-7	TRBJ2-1	TGTGCCAGCAGCTCAAGGACTAGCGGGGGGGCTGACAATGAGCAGTTCTTC	CASSSRTSGGADNEQFF
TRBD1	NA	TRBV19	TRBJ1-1	TGTGCCAGTAGACGGGGACAGGGGGGCATGAACACTGAAGCTTTCTTT	CASRRGQGGMNTEAFF
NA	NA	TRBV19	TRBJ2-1	TGTGCCAGTAGTATAGGGCTTGACAATGAGCAGTTCTTC	CASSIGLDNEQFF
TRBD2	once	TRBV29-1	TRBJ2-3	TGCAGCGTTGAAATACCGGGACTAGCGGCAGATACGCAGTATTTT	CSVEIPGLAADTQYF
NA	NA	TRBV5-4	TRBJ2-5	TGTGCCAGCAGCTTGGCCCTAGAGGAGACCCAGTACTTC	CASSLALEETQYF
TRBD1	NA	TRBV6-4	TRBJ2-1	TGTGCCAGCAGTGATTCTAACAGGGGAAATGAGCAGTTCTTC	CASSDSNRGNEQFF
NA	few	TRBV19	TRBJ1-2	TGTGCCAGTAGGGGGCTGATTGGGGGCGAGAGTGGCTACACCTTC	CASRGLIGGESGYTF
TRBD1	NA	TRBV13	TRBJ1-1	TGTGCCAGCAGCGAACAGGGGGGGTACGCTTTCTTT	CASSEQGGYAFF
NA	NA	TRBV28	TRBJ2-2	TGTGCCAGCAGCGCCTACCGGGTTAACACCGGGGAGCTGTTTTTT	CASSAYRVNTGELFF
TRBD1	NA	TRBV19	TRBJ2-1	TGTGCCAGTAGTATCCTGGGACAGGGGAAGAATGAGCAGTTCTTC	CASSILGQGKNEQFF
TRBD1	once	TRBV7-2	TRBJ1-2	TGTGCCAGCAGCTCGGGACAGGGTCTGTTCCACTATGGCTACACCTTC	CASSSGQGLFHYGYTF
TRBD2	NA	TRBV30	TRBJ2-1	TGTGCCTTCGTAAGGACTAGCGACAATGAGCAGTTCTTC	CAFVRTSDNEQFF
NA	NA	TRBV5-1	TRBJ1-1	TGCGCCAGCAGCTGGGGAGTGAACACTGAAGCTTTCTTT	CASSWGVNTEAFF
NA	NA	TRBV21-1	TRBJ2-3	TGTGCCAGCAGCTCGAACGTTGCCGACCAGAGCACAGATACGCAGTATTTT	CASSSNVADQSTDTQYF
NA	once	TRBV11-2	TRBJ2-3	TGTGCCAGCAGCACGCGGGACCTACCTTGGACAGATACGCAGTATTTT	CASSTRDLPWTDTQYF
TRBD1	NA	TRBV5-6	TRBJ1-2	TGTGCCAGCAGCTTGGAGACAGGGACTAGTTACTATGGCTACACCTTC	CASSLETGTSYYGYTF
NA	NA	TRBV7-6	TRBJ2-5	TGTGCCAGCAGCTTATATGGGGGTGTGGGGGAGACCCAGTACTTC	CASSLYGGVGETQYF
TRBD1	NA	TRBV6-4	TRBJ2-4	TGTGCCAGCAGTGACTCCGCAGGGGGTTGGAACATTCAGTACTTC	CASSDSAGGWNIQYF
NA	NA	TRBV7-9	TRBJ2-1	TGTGCCAGCAGCAACCGTGCGGGAAGCTCCTACAATGAGCAGTTCTTC	CASSNRAGSSYNEQFF
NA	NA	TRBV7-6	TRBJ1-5	TGTGCCAGCAGCTTAGTTCTGGGGGGCAATCAGCCCCAGCATTTT	CASSLVLGGNQPQHF
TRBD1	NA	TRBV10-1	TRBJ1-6	TGCGCCAGGGGGACAGGGGTCAGCTCCTATAATTCACCCCTCCACTTT	CARGTGVSSYNSPLHF
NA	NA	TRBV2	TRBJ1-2	TGTGCCAGCGAAGGTGGCTACACCTTC	CASEGGYTF
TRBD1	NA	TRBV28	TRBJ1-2	TGTGCCAGCAGCTCTGGGACAGGTGCCAGAGGCTACACCTTC	CASSSGTGARGYTF
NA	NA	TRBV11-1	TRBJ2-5	TGTGCCAGCAGCTTATCGACAGGCCCGGAGACCCAGTACTTC	CASSLSTGPETQYF
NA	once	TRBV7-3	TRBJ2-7	TGTGCCAGCAGCTTAGAGCCTCAGGCCTACGAGCAGTACTTC	CASSLEPQAYEQYF
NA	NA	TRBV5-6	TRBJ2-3	TGTGCCAGCAGCAGGGAACAGGGCTCTAGCACAGATACGCAGTATTTT	CASSREQGSSTDTQYF
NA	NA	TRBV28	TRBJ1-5	TGTGCCAGCAGCAGGCCCCAGGGTATCAATCAGCCCCAGCATTTT	CASSRPQGINQPQHF
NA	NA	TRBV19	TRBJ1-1	TGTGCCAGTAGTATTCCCGTTGACAGTTACACTGAAGCTTTCTTT	CASSIPVDSYTEAFF
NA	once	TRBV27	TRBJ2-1	TGTGCCAGCAGTTTTGGGGGCCCGAGGCATGAGCAGTTCTTC	CASSFGGPRHEQFF
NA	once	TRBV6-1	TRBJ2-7	TGTGCCACCAGTAGGGTTCACGAGCAGTACTTC	CATSRVHEQYF
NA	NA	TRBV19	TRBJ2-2	TGTGCCAGTAGTCCTGGGGTCGGGGAGCTGTTTTTT	CASSPGVGELFF
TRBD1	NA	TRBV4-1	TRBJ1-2	TGCGCCAGCAGCCAAGATTTAAGTGAGGGGGCGGATGGCTACACCTTC	CASSQDLSEGADGYTF
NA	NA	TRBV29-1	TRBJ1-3	TGCAGCGCTGACGAGGGGTATGGTGGAAACACCATATATTTT	CSADEGYGGNTIYF
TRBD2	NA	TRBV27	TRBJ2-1	TGTGCCAGCAGTTTGGTAGCGGGTGCCTACAATGAGCAGTTCTTC	CASSLVAGAYNEQFF
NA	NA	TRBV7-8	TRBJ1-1	TGTGCCAGCAGCGCACAACAGGGATTGGTTCTAGAAATGAACACTGAAGCTTTCTTT	CASSAQQGLVLEMNTEAFF
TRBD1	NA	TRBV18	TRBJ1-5	TGTGCCAGCTCCCCGGACAGGGATACCAATCAGCCCCAGCATTTT	CASSPDRDTNQPQHF